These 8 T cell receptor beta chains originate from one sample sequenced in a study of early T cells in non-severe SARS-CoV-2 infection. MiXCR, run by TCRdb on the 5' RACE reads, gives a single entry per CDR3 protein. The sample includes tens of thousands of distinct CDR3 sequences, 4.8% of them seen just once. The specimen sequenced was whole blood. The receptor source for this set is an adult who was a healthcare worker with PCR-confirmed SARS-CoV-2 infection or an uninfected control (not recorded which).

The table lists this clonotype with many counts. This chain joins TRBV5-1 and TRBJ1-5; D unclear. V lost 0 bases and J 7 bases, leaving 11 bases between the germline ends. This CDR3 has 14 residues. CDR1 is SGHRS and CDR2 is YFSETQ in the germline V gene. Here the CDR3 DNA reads TGCGCCAGCAGCTTGGAAGGAGGGCTCCAGCCCCAGCATTTT. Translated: CASSLEGGLQPQHF.

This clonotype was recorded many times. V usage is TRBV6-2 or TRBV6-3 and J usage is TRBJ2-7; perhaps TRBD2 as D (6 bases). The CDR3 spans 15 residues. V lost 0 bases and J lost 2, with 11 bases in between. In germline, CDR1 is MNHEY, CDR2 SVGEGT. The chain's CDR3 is CASSYSWGETYEQYF. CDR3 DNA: TGTGCCAGCAGTTACTCGTGGGGGGAGACCTACGAGCAGTACTTC.

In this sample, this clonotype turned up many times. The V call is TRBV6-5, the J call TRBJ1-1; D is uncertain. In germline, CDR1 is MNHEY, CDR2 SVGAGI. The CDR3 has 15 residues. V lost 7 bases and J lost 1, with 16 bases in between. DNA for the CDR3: TGTGCCAGCACCCCTTCCGACGGGCGGAACACTGAAGCTTTCTTT. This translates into CASTPSDGRNTEAFF.

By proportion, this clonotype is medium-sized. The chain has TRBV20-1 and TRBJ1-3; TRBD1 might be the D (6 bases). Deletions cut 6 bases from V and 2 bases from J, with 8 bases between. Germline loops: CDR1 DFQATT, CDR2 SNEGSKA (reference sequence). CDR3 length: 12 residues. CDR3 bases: TGCAGTGCAGCAGGGGCTGGAAACACCATATATTTT. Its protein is CSAAGAGNTIYF.

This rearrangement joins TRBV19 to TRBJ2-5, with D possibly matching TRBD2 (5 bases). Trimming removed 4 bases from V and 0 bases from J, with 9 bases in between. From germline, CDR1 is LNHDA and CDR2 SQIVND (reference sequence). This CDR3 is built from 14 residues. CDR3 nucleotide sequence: TGTGCCAGTAGTAGAGCGGCGGACCAAGAGACCCAGTACTTC. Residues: CASSRAADQETQYF.

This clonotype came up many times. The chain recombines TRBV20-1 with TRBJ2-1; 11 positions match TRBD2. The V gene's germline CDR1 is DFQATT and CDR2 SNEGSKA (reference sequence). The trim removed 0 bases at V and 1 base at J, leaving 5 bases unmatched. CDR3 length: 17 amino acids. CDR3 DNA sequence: TGCAGTGCTAGAGATCTCACTAGCGGGAGATCCTACAATGAGCAGTTCTTC. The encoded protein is CSARDLTSGRSYNEQFF.

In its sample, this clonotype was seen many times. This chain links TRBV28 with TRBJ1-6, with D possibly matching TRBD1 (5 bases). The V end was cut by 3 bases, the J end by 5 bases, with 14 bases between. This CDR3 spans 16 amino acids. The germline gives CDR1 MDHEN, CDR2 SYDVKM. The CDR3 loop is CASSFEITGNNSPLHF. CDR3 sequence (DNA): TGTGCCAGCAGTTTCGAGATTACAGGCAATAATTCACCCCTCCACTTT.

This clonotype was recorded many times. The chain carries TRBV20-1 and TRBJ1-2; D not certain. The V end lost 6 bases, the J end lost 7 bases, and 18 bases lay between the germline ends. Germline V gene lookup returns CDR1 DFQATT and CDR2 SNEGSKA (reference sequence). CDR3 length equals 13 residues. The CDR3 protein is CSAQTQQQIGYTF. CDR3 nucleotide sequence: TGCAGTGCACAGACGCAACAGCAAATTGGCTACACCTTC.